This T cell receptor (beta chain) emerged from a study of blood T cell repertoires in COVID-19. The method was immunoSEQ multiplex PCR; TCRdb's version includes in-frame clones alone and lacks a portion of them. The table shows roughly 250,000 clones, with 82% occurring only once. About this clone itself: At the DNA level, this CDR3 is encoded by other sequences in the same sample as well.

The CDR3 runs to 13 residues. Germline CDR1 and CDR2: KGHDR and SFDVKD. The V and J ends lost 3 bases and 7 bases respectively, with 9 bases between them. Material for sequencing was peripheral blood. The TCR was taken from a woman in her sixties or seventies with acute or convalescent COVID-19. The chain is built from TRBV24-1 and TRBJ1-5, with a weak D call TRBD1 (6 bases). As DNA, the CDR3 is TGTGCCACCAGTGATACAGGGTACCAGCCCCAGCATTTT. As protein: CATSDTGYQPQHF.